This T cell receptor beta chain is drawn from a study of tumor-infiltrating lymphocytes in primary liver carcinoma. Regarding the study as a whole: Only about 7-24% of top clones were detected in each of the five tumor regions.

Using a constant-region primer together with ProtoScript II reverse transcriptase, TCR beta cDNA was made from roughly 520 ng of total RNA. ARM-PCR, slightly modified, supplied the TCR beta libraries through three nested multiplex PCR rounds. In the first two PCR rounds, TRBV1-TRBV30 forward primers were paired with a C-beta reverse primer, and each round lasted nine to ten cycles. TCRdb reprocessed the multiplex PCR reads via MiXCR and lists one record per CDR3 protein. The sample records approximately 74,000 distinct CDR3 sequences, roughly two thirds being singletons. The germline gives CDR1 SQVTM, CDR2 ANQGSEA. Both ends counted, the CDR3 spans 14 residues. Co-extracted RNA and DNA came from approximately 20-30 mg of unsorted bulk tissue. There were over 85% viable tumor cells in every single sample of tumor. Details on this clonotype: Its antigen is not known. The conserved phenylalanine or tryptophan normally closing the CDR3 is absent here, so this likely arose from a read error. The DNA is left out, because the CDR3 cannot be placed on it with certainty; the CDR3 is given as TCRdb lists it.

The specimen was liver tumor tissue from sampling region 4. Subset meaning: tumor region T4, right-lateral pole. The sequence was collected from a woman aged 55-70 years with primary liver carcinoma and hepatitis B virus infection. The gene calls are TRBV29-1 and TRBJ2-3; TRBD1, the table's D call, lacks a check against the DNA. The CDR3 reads CGVHRGGSTDTKYC.